A single sample gave rise to the 15 T cell receptor beta chains below, sequenced in a study of beta chain features in type 1 diabetes. Reverse transcription of all isolated RNA meant that expressed TCRB transcripts were sequenced. Sequencing was performed with immunoSEQ multiplex PCR; in TCRdb, only in-frame clones are kept and a portion is missing. The sample consists of 200,000 to 250,000 clones, over 9.5% of them appearing once. The sequenced material came from naive CD4+ T cells from blood. The source of these receptors is a woman aged 18-29 years in good health.

This clone was found a few times. This rearrangement joins TRBV5-4 to TRBJ1-1; D possibly corresponds to TRBD1 (5 bases). Germline lookup yields CDR1 SGHNT and CDR2 YYREEE (reference sequence). The CDR3 has 14 residues. V was shortened by 4 bases and J by 2 bases, with 12 bases between the two germline ends. The chain's CDR3 is CASSQDTINTEAFF. The CDR3 DNA is TGTGCCAGCAGCCAGGACACCATAAACACTGAAGCTTTCTTT. The full variable domain, rest sourced from reference TRBV5-4 and TRBJ1-1, is ETGVTQSPTHLIKTRGQQVTLRCSSQSGHNTVSWYQQALGQGPQFIFQYYREEENGRGNFPPRFSGLQFPNYSSELNVNALELDDSALYLCASSQDTINTEAFFGQGTRLTVV.

The sample holds a few counts of this clone. The chain uses TRBV5-4 and TRBJ2-1, with 10 positions matching TRBD2. V shed 4 bases, J shed 7 bases, and the junction held 17 bases outside the gene matches. In germline, CDR1 is SGHNT, CDR2 YYREEE (reference sequence). The length of the CDR3 is 18 residues. CDR3 sequence reads: CASSGPGSGRAVGNEQFF. CDR3 coding DNA: TGTGCCAGCAGCGGCCCGGGGAGCGGGAGGGCCGTGGGGAATGAGCAGTTCTTC.

The chain joins TRBV20-1 to TRBJ1-1; D gene unclear. V shed 4 bases and J shed 5 bases, with 8 bases lying between them. Germline V gene sequence: CDR1 DFQATT, CDR2 SNEGSKA (reference sequence). This CDR3 contains 11 residues. In nucleotides, the CDR3 is TGCAGTGCTAACGGAGGAACTGAAGCTTTCTTT. It yields the protein CSANGGTEAFF.

In its sample, this clone was seen a few times. The rearrangement links TRBV5-1 to TRBJ2-7; D uncertain. The end of the DNA fits TRBJ2-5 better, so the J call may be wrong. The CDR3 has 14 residues. Germline lookup yields CDR1 SGHRS and CDR2 YFSETQ. The chain's CDR3 is CASSFTGIQETQYF. The CDR3 nucleotides are TGCGCCAGCTCCTTTACGGGTATCCAAGAGACCCAGTACTTC.

This clone was found a few times. J is TRBJ1-5 and V is TRBV10-3, with D hard to call. This CDR3 is built from 12 residues. Trimming removed 5 bases at V and 5 bases at J, with 7 bases between. CDR1 and CDR2 (germline): ENHRY, SYGVKD. CDR3 sequence reads: CAISSSDQPQHF. CDR3 in DNA: TGTGCCATCAGTAGCTCCGATCAGCCCCAGCATTTT.

In this sample, this clone turned up a few times. This sequence joins TRBV15 and TRBJ1-5; 11 bases are shared with TRBD1. Germline CDR1 reads LNHNV; CDR2 reads YYDKDF (reference sequence). Trimming took 1 base from V and 7 from J; bases not matched to a gene: 9. The CDR3 is 17 residues long. The CDR3 protein is CATSRGPGQGGEQPQHF. CDR3 nucleotide sequence: TGTGCCACCAGCAGAGGTCCGGGACAGGGGGGAGAGCAGCCCCAGCATTTT.

This clone was found many times. The chain is built from TRBV7-9 and TRBJ2-5, with a possible D match to TRBD1 (5 bases). CDR3 length: 13 residues. The V gene's germline CDR1 is SEHNR and CDR2 FQNEAQ (reference sequence). Trimming took 5 bases from V and 2 from J, leaving 9 bases between them. The CDR3 is CASSQGWQETQYF. CDR3 DNA sequence: TGTGCCAGCAGCCAGGGTTGGCAAGAGACCCAGTACTTC.

This clone was detected a few times. This sequence joins TRBV11-2 and TRBJ2-7, with TRBD1 matching over 8 bases. The germline V gene encodes CDR1 SGHAT and CDR2 FQNNGV. J was trimmed by 6 bases and V by 2 bases; bases with no gene match: 3. This CDR3 has 13 amino acids. The CDR3 DNA reads as TGTGCCAGCAGCTTAATTGGGACAGGCGAGCAGTACTTC. This codes for CASSLIGTGEQYF. Complete variable domain (other parts from reference TRBV11-2 and TRBJ2-7): EAGVAQSPRYKIIEKRQSVAFWCNPISGHATLYWYQQILGQGPKLLIQFQNNGVVDDSQLPKDRFSAERLKGVDSTLKIQPAKLEDSAVYLCASSLIGTGEQYFGPGTRLTVT.

This clone showed up just a few times. V gene TRBV30 combines with J gene TRBJ2-7; D perhaps matches TRBD1 (6 bases). V was clipped by 8 bases and J by 12 bases, with 26 bases between them. This CDR3 region has 13 residues. The germline CDR1 and CDR2 sequences are GTSNPN and SVGIG (reference sequence). The CDR3 region is CAADQPGHGHLYF. In DNA, the CDR3 is TGTGCCGCGGATCAGCCGGGACATGGACATTTGTACTTC.

This clone has more than one count but fewer than ten. The chain uses TRBV19 and TRBJ2-5; 7 bases are a match to TRBD2. Germline V CDR1 and CDR2: LNHDA, SQIVND (reference sequence). The length of the CDR3 is 16 residues. The V gene end was trimmed by 3 bases and the J gene end by 5 bases; junction bases not matched to a gene: 12. Here the CDR3 DNA reads TGTGCCAGTAGTATGTCCGATCGGGGGGTTGGGGAGACCCAGTACTTC. Translating gives CASSMSDRGVGETQYF.

This clone was counted a few times. The J gene is TRBJ1-6, the V gene TRBV7-9; D unclear. Germline V gene sequence: CDR1 SEHNR, CDR2 FQNEAQ (reference sequence). Trimming left V 3 bases short and J 6 bases short, with 3 bases between. The length of the CDR3 is 12 residues. DNA for the CDR3: TGTGCCAGCAGCTTCGTTAATTCACCCCTCCACTTT. Encoded protein: CASSFVNSPLHF.

This clone occurred a few times. V and J are TRBV5-4 and TRBJ2-7; D gene ambiguous. Per the germline V gene, CDR1 is SGHNT and CDR2 is YYREEE (reference sequence). This CDR3 is built from 17 residues. V gave up 0 bases and J gave up 0 bases, with 16 bases separating them. The CDR3 region is CASSLAGSLRSSYEQYF. The CDR3 DNA sequence: TGTGCCAGCAGCTTGGCCGGGTCGCTGAGGAGCTCCTACGAGCAGTACTTC.

About this clone: This CDR3 is also generated by other DNA sequences in the sample. CDR3 sequence (DNA): TGTGCCAGCAGCTCCCCGGGACAGGGGAACACTGAAGCTTTCTTT. Amino acids: CASSSPGQGNTEAFF. The chain employs TRBV5-4 and TRBJ1-1; 9 bases line up with TRBD1. This CDR3 comprises 15 residues. Germline V CDR1 and CDR2: SGHNT, YYREEE (reference sequence). The V segment lost 3 bases and the J segment 1 base; nucleotides outside the gene matches: 4.

This clone was observed a handful of times. This chain connects TRBV6-5 to TRBJ2-1, with D maybe TRBD2 (5 bases). Germline loops: CDR1 MNHEY, CDR2 SVGAGI. The CDR3 covers 11 residues. The ends were cut back, 5 bases at V and 6 bases at J, with 5 bases in the middle. The CDR3 region is CASSRGNEQFF. CDR3 DNA sequence: TGTGCCAGCAGTCGGGGCAATGAGCAGTTCTTC.

This clone was counted a single time. The J gene is TRBJ2-7, the V gene TRBV27; 7 bases fit TRBD1. Germline V CDR1 and CDR2: MNHEY, SMNVEV (reference sequence). V lost 4 bases and J lost 6; bases outside the gene matches: 6. The CDR3 totals 13 residues. The CDR3 coding sequence is TGTGCCAGCAGTTCCGTGAGGGGGCGCGAGCAGTACTTC. This gives the protein CASSSVRGREQYF.